This T cell receptor (beta chain) originates from a study of shared clonotypes between healthy human individuals. Points from the study as a whole: Across subsets, estimated richness was generally greater for naive than for memory populations.

Negatively enriched CD4+ T cells were divided by CD45RA into naive and memory. Deep-level settings were used for running the assay. The authors' processing: As immunoSEQ supplied junction-only sequences (without quality scores), filtering differed. Sequencing used immunoSEQ multiplex PCR; TCRdb keeps in-frame clones, though not all of them. V, J and clone size were drawn from that table, and D and trimming were deduced from the DNA. The data contain roughly 2.6 million clones, approximately 92% of them singletons. Notes on this clone: The antigen is undetermined.

CDR1 is SGHTA and CDR2 is FQGNSA in the germline V gene. The CDR3 is made up of 18 amino acids. V was trimmed by 2 bases and J by 0 bases, leaving 19 bases between them. Material: naive CD4+ T cells sorted from blood. The sample's subset: CD45RA+ positively selected. V usage is TRBV7-2 and J usage is TRBJ2-5; perhaps TRBD2 as D (7 bases). The origin of this receptor is a man younger than 35 in good health. The CDR3 reads CASSLRGSRGADQETQYF. The CDR3 nucleotides read TGTGCCAGCAGCTTACGGGGCAGCCGGGGGGCCGACCAAGAGACCCAGTACTTC.